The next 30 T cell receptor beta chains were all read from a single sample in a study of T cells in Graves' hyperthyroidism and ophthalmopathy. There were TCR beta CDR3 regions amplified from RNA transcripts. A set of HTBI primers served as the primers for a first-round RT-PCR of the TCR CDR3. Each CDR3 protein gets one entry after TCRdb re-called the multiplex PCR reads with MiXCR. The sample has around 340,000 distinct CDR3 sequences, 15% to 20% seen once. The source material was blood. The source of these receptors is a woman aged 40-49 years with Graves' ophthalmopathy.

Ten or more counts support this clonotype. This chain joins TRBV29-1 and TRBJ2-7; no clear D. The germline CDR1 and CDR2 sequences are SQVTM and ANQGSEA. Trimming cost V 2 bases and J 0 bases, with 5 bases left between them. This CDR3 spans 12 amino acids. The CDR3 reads CSVEQISYEQYF. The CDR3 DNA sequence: TGCAGCGTTGAACAGATCTCCTACGAGCAGTACTTC.

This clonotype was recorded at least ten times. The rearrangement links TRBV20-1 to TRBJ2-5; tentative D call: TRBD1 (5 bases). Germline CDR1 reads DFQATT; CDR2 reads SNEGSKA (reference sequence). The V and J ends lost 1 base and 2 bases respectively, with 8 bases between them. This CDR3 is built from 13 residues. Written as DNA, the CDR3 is TGCAGTGCTAGAGCTCGACAGCAAGAGACCCAGTACTTC. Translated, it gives CSARARQQETQYF.

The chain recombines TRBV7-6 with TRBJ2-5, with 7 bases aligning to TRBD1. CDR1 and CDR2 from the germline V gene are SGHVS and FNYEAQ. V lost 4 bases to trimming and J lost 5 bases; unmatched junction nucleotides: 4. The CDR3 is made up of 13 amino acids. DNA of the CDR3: TGTGCCAGCAGCTCCGGACAGGTGGAGACCCAGTACTTC. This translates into CASSSGQVETQYF.

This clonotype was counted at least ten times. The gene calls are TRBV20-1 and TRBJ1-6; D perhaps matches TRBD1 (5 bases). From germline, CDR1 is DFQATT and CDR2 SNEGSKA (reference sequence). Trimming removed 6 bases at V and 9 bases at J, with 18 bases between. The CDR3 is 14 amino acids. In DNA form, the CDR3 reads TGCAGTGCAAACCCGGGACCGGATAGTTCACCCCTCCACTTT. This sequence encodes CSANPGPDSSPLHF.

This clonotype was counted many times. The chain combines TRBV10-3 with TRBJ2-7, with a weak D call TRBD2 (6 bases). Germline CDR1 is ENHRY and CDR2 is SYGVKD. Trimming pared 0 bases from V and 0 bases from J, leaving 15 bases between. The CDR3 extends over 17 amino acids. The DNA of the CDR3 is TGTGCCATCAGTGAGTCGGGAATAGGCGGGAACTCCTACGAGCAGTACTTC. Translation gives CAISESGIGGNSYEQYF.

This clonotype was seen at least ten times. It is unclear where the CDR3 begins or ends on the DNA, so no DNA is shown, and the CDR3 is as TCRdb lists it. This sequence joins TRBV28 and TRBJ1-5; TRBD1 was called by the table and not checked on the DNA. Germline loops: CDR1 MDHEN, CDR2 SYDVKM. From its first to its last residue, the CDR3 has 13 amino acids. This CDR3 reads CASSKPFAGGSDF.

The CDR3 DNA follows: TGTGCCACCAGTGATTCGACCCTGAGAGCCTACGAGCAGTACTTC. It specifies CATSDSTLRAYEQYF. V gene TRBV24-1 combines with J gene TRBJ2-7, with unresolved D. The ends were cut back, 2 bases at V and 2 bases at J, with 12 bases in the middle. CDR3 length equals 15 residues. Germline-derived CDR1 and CDR2 are KGHDR and SFDVKD.

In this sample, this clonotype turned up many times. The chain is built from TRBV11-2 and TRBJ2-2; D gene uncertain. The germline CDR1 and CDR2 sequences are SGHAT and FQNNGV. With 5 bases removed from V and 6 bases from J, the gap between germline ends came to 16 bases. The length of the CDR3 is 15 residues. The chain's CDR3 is CASSHSPPPAGELFF. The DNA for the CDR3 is TGTGCCAGCAGCCATAGTCCTCCGCCGGCCGGGGAGCTGTTTTTT.

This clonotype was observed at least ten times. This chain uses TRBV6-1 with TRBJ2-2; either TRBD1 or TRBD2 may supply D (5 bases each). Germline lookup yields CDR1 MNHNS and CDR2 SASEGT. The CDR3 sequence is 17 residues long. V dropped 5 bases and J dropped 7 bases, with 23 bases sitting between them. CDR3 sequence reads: CASSKEGSIRGFGELFF. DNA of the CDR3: TGTGCCAGCAGTAAAGAGGGGTCGATACGTGGGTTCGGGGAGCTGTTTTTT.

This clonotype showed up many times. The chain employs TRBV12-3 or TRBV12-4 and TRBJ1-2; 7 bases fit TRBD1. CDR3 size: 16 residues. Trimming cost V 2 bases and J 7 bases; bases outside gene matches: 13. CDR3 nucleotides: TGTGCCAGCAGTTTATCAGCGCTCGGGACAGCAATTGGCTACACCTTC. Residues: CASSLSALGTAIGYTF.

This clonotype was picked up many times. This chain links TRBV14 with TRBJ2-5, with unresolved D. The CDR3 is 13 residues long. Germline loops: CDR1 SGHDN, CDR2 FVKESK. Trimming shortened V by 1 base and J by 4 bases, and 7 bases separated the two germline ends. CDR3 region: CASSQVGGETQYF. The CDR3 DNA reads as TGTGCCAGCAGCCAAGTCGGCGGAGAGACCCAGTACTTC. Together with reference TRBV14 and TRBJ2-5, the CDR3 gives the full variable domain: EAGVTQFPSHSVIEKGQTVTLRCDPISGHDNLYWYRRVMGKEIKFLLHFVKESKQDESGMPNNRFLAERTGGTYSTLKVQPAELEDSGVYFCASSQVGGETQYFGPGTRLLVL.

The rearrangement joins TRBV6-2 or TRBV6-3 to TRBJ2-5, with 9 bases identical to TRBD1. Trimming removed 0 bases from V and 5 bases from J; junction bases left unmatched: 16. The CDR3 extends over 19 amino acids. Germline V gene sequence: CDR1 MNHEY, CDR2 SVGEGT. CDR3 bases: TGTGCCAGCAGTTACTCAGGGCGCGGATGGGACAGGGCACGGGAGACCCAGTACTTC. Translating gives CASSYSGRGWDRARETQYF.

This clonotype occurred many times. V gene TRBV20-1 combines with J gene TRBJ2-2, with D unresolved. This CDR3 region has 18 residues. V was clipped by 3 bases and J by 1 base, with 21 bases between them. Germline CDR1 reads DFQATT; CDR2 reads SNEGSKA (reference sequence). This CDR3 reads CSARKRMDLVGNTGELFF. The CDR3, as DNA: TGCAGTGCTAGGAAACGAATGGACCTTGTCGGGAACACCGGGGAGCTGTTTTTT.

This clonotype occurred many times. The CDR3 here is CASTGVQGGSGNTIYF. CDR3 sequence (DNA): TGTGCCAGCACAGGCGTCCAGGGAGGGTCTGGAAACACCATATATTTT. The gene calls are TRBV6-1 and TRBJ1-3, with D possibly TRBD1 on 5 matching bases. From germline, CDR1 is MNHNS and CDR2 SASEGT. This CDR3 is 16 amino acids long. V shed 7 bases and J shed 1 base, with 17 bases lying between them.

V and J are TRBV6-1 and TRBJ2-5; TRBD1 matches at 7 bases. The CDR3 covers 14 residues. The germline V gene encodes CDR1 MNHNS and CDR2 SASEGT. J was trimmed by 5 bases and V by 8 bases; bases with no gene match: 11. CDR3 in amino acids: CASGKNRGWETQYF. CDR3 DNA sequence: TGTGCCAGCGGAAAGAACAGGGGTTGGGAGACCCAGTACTTC.

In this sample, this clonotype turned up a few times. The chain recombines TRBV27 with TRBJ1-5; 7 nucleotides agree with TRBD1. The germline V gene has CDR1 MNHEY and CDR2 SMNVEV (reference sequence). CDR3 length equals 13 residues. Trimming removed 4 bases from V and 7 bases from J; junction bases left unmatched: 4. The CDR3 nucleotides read TGTGCCAGCAGTTACAGGGGTCCGCAGCCCCAGCATTTT. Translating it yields CASSYRGPQPQHF.

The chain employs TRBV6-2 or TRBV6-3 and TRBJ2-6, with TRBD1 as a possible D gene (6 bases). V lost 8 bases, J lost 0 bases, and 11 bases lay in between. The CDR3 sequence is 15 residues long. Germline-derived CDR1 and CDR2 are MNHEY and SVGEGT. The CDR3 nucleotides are TGTGCCAGCCAGACAGGAGGCTCTGGGGCCAACGTCCTGACTTTC. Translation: CASQTGGSGANVLTF.

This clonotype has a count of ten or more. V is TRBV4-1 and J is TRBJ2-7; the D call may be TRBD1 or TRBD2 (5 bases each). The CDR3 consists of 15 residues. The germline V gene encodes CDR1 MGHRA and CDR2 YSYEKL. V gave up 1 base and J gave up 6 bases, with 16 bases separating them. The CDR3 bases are TGCGCCAGCAGCCAAGCCCCCGGGACGCGAGCCGAGCAGTACTTC. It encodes CASSQAPGTRAEQYF.

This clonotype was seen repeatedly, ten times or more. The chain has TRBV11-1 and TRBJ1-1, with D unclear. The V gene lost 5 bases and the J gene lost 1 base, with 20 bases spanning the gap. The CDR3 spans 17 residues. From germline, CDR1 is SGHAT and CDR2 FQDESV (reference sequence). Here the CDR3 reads CASSLNSLARQNTEAFF. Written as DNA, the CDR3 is TGTGCCAGCAGCCTAAACTCGCTGGCCAGACAGAACACTGAAGCTTTCTTT. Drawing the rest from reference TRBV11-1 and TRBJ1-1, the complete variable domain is EAEVAQSPRYKITEKSQAVAFWCDPISGHATLYWYRQILGQGPELLVQFQDESVVDDSQLPKDRFSAERLKGVDSTLKIQPAELGDSAMYLCASSLNSLARQNTEAFFGQGTRLTVV.

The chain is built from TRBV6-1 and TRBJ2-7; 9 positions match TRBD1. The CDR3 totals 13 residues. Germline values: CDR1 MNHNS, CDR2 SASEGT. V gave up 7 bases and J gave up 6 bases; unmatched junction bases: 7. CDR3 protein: CASTLGQGREQYF. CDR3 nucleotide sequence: TGTGCCAGCACCCTGGGACAGGGTCGCGAGCAGTACTTC.

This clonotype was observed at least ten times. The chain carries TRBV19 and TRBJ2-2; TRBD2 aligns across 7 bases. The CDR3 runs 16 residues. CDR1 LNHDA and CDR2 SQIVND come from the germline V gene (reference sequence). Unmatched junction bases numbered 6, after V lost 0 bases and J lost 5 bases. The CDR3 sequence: CASSIEGGSGTGELFF. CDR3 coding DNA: TGTGCCAGTAGTATAGAGGGAGGGTCGGGAACCGGGGAGCTGTTTTTT.

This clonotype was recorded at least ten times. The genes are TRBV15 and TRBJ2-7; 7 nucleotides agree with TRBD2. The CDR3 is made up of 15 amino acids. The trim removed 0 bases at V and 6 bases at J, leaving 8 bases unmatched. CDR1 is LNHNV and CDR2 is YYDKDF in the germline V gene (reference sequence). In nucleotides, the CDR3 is TGTGCCACCAGCAGAGAGAGACTAGCACTCCGCGAGCAGTACTTC. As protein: CATSRERLALREQYF.

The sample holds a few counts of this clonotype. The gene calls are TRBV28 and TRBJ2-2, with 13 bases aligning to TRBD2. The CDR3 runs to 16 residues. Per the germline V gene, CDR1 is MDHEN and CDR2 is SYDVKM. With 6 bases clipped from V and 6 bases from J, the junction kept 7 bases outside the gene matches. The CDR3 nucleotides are TGTGCCAGCAGGACTAGCGGGAGGATCGGATCCGGGGAGCTGTTTTTT. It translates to CASRTSGRIGSGELFF. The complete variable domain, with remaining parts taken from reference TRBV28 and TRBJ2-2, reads DVKVTQSSRYLVKRTGEKVFLECVQDMDHENMFWYRQDPGLGLRLIYFSYDVKMKEKGDIPEGYSVSREKKERFSLILESASTNQTSMYLCASRTSGRIGSGELFFGEGSRLTVL.

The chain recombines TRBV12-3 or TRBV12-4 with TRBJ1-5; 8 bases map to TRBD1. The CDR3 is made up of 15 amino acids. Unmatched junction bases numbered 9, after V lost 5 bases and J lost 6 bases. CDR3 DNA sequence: TGTGCCAGCAGTCTACAGGGGGGGGGGAGTCAGCCCCAGCATTTT. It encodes CASSLQGGGSQPQHF.

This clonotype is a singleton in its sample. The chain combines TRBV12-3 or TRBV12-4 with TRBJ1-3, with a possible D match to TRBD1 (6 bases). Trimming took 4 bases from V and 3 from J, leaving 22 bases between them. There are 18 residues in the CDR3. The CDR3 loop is CASSSGLTGGAGGNTIYF. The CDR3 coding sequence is TGTGCCAGCAGTTCCGGACTCACGGGGGGCGCGGGTGGAAACACCATATATTTT.

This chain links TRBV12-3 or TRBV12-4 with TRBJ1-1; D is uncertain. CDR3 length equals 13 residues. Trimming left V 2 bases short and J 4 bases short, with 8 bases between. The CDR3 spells CASSLHGLTEAFF. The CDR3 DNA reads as TGTGCCAGCAGTTTACACGGGCTCACTGAAGCTTTCTTT.

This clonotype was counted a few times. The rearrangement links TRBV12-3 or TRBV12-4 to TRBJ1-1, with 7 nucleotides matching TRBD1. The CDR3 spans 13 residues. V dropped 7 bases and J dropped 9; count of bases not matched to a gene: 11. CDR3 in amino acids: CASNSGTAVKAFF. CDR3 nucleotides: TGTGCCAGCAATTCAGGGACAGCGGTGAAAGCTTTCTTT.

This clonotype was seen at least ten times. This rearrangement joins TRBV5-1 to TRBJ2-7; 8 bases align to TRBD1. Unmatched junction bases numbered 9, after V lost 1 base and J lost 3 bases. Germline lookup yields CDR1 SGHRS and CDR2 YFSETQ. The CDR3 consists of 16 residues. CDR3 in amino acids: CASSLTGQGLFYEQYF. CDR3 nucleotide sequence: TGCGCCAGCAGCTTGACAGGACAGGGTCTATTCTACGAGCAGTACTTC.

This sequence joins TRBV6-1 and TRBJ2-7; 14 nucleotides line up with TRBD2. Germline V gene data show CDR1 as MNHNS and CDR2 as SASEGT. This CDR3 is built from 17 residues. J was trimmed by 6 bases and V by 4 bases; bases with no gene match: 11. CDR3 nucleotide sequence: TGTGCCAGCAGTGCGGGACTAGCGGGAGCGTATCCAGGCGAGCAGTACTTC. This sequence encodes CASSAGLAGAYPGEQYF.

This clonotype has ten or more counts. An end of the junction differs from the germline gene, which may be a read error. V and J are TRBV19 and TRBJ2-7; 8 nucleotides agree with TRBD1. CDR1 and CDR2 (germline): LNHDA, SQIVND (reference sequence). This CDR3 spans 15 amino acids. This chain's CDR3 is CTSSRTGPETYEQYF. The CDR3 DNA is TGTACCAGTAGCCGGACAGGGCCAGAGACATACGAGCAGTACTTC.